In this sample, the clone carrying this T cell receptor (beta chain) turned up a few times. Its target is unknown. TCRdb passed the 5' RACE reads through MiXCR, listing each CDR3 protein once. The sample yields approximately 70,000 distinct CDR3 sequences, about 9.4% seen once. The sample belongs to a study of early T cells in non-severe SARS-CoV-2 infection. Turning to the study itself: Chains from this unsorted whole-blood bulk RNA could not be paired.

This CDR3 is 12 amino acids long. V lost 6 bases to trimming and J lost 2 bases, with 6 bases between them. Study observations and caveats: Matching with VDJdb favored anti-spike CD8 responses (missing private and CD4 specificities).

The source of this sequence is an adult who was a healthcare worker with PCR-confirmed SARS-CoV-2 infection or an uninfected control (not recorded which). V usage is TRBV12-3 or TRBV12-4 and J usage is TRBJ2-3; D not resolved. The sample was whole blood, taken at baseline. This CDR3 is CASSFVTDTQYF. In nucleotides, the CDR3 is TGTGCCAGCAGCTTTGTCACAGATACGCAGTATTTT.